This T cell receptor (beta chain) was retrieved from a study of blood T cells in healthy people across ages. Donation came from healthy Caucasian individuals in Russia who were aged roughly 6 to 100. The CDR3 is 18 amino acids. V was clipped by 3 bases and J by 8 bases; unmatched bases: 11. It was with a sample-barcoded 5' primer and a J-beta primer mix that a second PCR of roughly 7 to 12 cycles was run. One entry per CDR3 protein, called by TCRdb with MiXCR from the 5' RACE reads. The repertoire holds some 700,000 distinct CDR3 sequences, over 20% seen once, with about 20% in the top ten. The sequence was obtained from a man between 70 and 80 years old in good health. The sequencing input was blood. The chain carries TRBV12-3 or TRBV12-4 and TRBJ2-1; 15 nucleotides match TRBD2. In DNA, the CDR3 is TGTGCCAGCAGTTTCCGGACTAGCGGGAGGGGCCTCTGGGATGAGCAGTTCTTC. It specifies CASSFRTSGRGLWDEQFF.